This T cell receptor beta chain was sequenced in a study of blood T cells in healthy people across ages. Regarding the study as a whole: Researchers report that TCR beta diversity correlated strongly with naive T cell percentage. CMV infection status of these donors was not known. More naive CD4+ cells and higher diversity marked long-lived donors relative to aged donors. Reliance upon unsorted PBMCs precluded definitive naive versus antigen-experienced comparison.

As regards this clonotype: The antigen is undetermined.

Using a J-beta primer mix together with a sample-barcoded 5' primer, a second PCR was run for about 6 to 12 cycles. Via MiXCR, TCRdb re-called the 5' RACE reads, giving one row per CDR3 protein. In the table there are 700,000 or so distinct CDR3 sequences, roughly 43% of which are singletons. Germline loops: CDR1 ENHRY, CDR2 SYGVKD. Unmatched junction bases numbered 3, after V lost 2 bases and J lost 3 bases. This CDR3 region has 15 residues. This receptor was obtained from a man of 80 years or more in good health. The sample comprised blood. This rearrangement joins TRBV10-3 to TRBJ2-7; 11 bases match TRBD2. The CDR3 here is CAISEETSGIYEQYF. Here the CDR3 DNA reads TGTGCCATCAGTGAGGAGACTAGCGGGATCTACGAGCAGTACTTC.